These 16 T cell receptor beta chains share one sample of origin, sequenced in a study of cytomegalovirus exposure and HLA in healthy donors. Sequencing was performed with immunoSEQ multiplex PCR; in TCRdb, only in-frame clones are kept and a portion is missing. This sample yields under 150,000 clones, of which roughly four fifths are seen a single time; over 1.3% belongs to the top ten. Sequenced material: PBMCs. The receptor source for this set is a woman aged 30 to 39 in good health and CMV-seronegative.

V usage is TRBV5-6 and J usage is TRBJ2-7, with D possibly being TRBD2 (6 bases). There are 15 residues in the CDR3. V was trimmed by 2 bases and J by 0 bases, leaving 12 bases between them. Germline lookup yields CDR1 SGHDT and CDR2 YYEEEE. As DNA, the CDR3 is TGTGCCAGCAGCTTCCGGGGACTGAGCTCCTACGAGCAGTACTTC. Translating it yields CASSFRGLSSYEQYF.

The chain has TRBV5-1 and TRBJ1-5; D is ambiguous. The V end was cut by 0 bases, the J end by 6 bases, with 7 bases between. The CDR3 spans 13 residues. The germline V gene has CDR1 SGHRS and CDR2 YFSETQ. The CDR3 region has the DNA TGCGCCAGCAGCTTGGGAGGATCTCAGCCCCAGCATTTT. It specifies CASSLGGSQPQHF.

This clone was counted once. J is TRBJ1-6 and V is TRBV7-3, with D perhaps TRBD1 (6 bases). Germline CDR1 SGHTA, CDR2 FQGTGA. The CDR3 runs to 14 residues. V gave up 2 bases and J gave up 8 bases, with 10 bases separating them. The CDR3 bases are TGTGCCAGCAGCTTATGGGGGCGCGATTCACCCCTCCACTTT. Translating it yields CASSLWGRDSPLHF.

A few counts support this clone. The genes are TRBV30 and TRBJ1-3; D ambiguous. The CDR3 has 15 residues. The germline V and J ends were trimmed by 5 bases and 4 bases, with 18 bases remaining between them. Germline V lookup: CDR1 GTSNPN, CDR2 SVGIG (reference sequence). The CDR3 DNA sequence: TGTGCCTGGGGCGGGCCCTCCTTAGGGGGAAACACCATATATTTT. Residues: CAWGGPSLGGNTIYF. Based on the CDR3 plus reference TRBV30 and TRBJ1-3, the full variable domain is SQTIHQWPATLVQPVGSPLSLECTVEGTSNPNLYWYRQAAGRGLQLLFYSVGIGQISSEVPQNLSASRPQDRQFILSSKKLLLSDSGFYLCAWGGPSLGGNTIYFGEGSWLTVV.

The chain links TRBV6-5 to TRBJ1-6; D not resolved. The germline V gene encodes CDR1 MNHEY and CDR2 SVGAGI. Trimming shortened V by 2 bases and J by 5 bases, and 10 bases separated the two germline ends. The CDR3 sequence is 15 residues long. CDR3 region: CASSYGLRNNSPLHF. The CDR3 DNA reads TGTGCCAGCAGTTACGGACTGAGGAATAATTCACCCCTCCACTTT.

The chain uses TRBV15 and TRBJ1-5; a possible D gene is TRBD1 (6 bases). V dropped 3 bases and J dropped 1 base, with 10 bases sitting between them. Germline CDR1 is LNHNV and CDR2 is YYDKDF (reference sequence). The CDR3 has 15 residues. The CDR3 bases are TGTGCCACCAGCAGCCAGGGGAAGAGCAATCAGCCCCAGCATTTT. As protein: CATSSQGKSNQPQHF.

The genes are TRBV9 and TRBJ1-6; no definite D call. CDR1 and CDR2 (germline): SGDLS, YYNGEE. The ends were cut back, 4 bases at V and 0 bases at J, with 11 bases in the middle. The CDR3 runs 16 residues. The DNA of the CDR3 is TGTGCCAGCAGCCCCTCGGCTAGCTCCTATAATTCACCCCTCCACTTT. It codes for CASSPSASSYNSPLHF.

The CDR3 sequence: CASGKDWQETQYF. The CDR3 bases are TGTGCTAGCGGCAAGGACTGGCAAGAGACCCAGTACTTC. The chain couples TRBV7-7 to TRBJ2-5; TRBD2 might be the D (6 bases). Germline values: CDR1 SSHAT, CDR2 FNYEAQ (reference sequence). This CDR3 comprises 13 residues.

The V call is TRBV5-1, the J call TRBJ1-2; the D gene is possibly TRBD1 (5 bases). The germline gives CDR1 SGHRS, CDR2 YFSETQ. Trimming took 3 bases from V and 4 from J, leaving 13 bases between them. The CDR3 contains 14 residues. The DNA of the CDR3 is TGCGCCAGCAGCTCCTCAGGGTCTACCTATGGCTACACCTTC. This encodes CASSSSGSTYGYTF.

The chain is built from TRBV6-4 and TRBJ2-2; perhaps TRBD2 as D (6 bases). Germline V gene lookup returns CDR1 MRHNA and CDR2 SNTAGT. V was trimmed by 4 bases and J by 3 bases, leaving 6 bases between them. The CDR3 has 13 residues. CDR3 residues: CASSAGDTGELFF. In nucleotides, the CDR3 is TGTGCCAGCAGTGCGGGGGACACCGGGGAGCTGTTTTTT.

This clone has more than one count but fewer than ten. CDR3 in DNA: TGTGCCAGCAGTTACCTACAGGGGACAGATACGCAGTATTTT. Translation: CASSYLQGTDTQYF. The V call is TRBV28, the J call TRBJ2-3; 7 bases are a match to TRBD1. The V segment lost 4 bases and the J segment 3 bases; nucleotides outside the gene matches: 4. Looked up from germline, CDR1 is MDHEN and CDR2 is SYDVKM. The CDR3 extends over 14 amino acids.

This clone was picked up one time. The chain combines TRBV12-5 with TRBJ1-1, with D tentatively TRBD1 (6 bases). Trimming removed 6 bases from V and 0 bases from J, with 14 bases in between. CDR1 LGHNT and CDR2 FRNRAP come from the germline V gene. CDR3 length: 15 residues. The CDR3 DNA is TGTGCTAGTGGCGAGTGGGGGACAATGAACACTGAAGCTTTCTTT. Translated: CASGEWGTMNTEAFF.

This CDR3 is CASSDILGTGNDGYTF. The CDR3 DNA sequence: TGTGCCAGCAGTGACATTCTCGGGACAGGGAACGATGGCTACACCTTC. The chain employs TRBV6-1 and TRBJ1-2, with 9 bases lining up with TRBD1. In germline, CDR1 is MNHNS, CDR2 SASEGT. Trimming took 3 bases from V and 6 from J; bases not matched to a gene: 11. The CDR3 totals 16 residues.

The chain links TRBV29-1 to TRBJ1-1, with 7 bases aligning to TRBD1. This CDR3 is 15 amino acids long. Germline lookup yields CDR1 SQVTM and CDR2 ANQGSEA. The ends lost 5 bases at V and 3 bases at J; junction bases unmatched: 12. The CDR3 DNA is TGCAGCGTTCCCCGTCCAGGGGGTTGGGACACTGAAGCTTTCTTT. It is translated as CSVPRPGGWDTEAFF.

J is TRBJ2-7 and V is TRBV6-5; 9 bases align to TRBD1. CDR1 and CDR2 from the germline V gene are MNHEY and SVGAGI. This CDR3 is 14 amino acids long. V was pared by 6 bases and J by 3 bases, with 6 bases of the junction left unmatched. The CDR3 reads CASSPQGASYEQYF. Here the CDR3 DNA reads TGTGCCAGCAGCCCACAGGGGGCTAGCTACGAGCAGTACTTC.

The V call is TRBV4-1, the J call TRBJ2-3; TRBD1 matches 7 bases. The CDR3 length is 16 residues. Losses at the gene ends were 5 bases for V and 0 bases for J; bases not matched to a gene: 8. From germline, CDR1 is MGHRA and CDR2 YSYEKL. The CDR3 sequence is CASSSYRGTSTDTQYF. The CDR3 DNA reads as TGCGCCAGCAGCTCCTACAGGGGAACTAGCACAGATACGCAGTATTTT.